This T cell receptor (beta chain) was identified during a study of blood T cell repertoires in COVID-19. Study at large: The study drew acute and convalescent COVID-19 samples from the United States, Italy and Spain. PBMCs, B-cell-depleted T cells, or T cells provided the cDNA or gDNA that made up the material.

Original methodology: Reference gene primer amplification gave estimated nucleated cell counts. Sequencing was performed with immunoSEQ multiplex PCR; in TCRdb, only in-frame clones are kept and a portion is missing. That table furnishes V, J and clone size, whereas the DNA furnished D and trimming. The sample records 100,000 or so clones, about 78% being singletons. This CDR3 contains 15 residues. Germline V lookup: CDR1 SGHRS, CDR2 YFSETQ. Trimming stripped 5 bases from V and 7 bases from J, with 19 bases between. The chain carries TRBV5-1 and TRBJ2-1; tentatively, D is TRBD2 (5 bases). The source is a woman older than 75 with acute or convalescent COVID-19. Sequences were obtained from peripheral blood. In DNA form, the CDR3 reads TGCGCCAGCAGTAAGGGTACTCCCCGAGGGAATGAGCAGTTCTTC. It is translated as CASSKGTPRGNEQFF.